This TCR beta chain was retrieved from a study of CD8+CD57+ T cells in acquired aplastic anemia. Genomic DNA templated the TCR beta VDJ and CDR3 profiling. TCRdb re-analysed the reads in MiXCR, keeping a single row per CDR3 protein. This sample has roughly 280,000 distinct CDR3 sequences, with approximately 57% found just once. All patients picked for sequencing had shown, by flow cytometry, an expansion of CD8+CD57+ cells. Germline V gene lookup returns CDR1 SEHNR and CDR2 FQNEAQ (reference sequence). The CDR3 covers 15 residues. Trimming pared 5 bases from V and 1 base from J, leaving 14 bases between.

The chain combines TRBV7-9 with TRBJ2-5; D is tentatively TRBD1 or TRBD2 (5 bases each). What was sequenced was sorted CD4+, CD8+, or CD8+CD57+ T cells (not recorded which) from PBMCs. This clonotype was sampled from a human donor with aplastic anemia. CDR3 coding DNA: TGTGCCAGCAGCCCTAAAAGGGACGGCCAAGAGACCCAGTACTTC. This sequence encodes CASSPKRDGQETQYF.